The 29 T cell receptor beta chains below were found in one sample sequenced in a study of blood T cells in healthy people across ages. Primed by a sample-barcoded 5' primer and a J-beta primer mix, a second PCR proceeded for roughly 6 to 12 cycles. MiXCR, applied by TCRdb to the 5' RACE reads, yields one record per CDR3 protein. The table includes 800,000 to 1,000,000 distinct CDR3 sequences, around 48% detected once. The sequenced sample was blood. These receptors were collected from a man in his thirties or forties in good health.

This chain joins TRBV2 and TRBJ2-3; D is uncertain. In germline, CDR1 is SNHLY, CDR2 FYNNEI. CDR3 size: 15 residues. Between the trimmed V and J ends, which lost 6 bases and 0 bases, there was a span of 13 bases. CDR3 in DNA: TGTGCCAGCAGCCCCGACTTCACTAGCACAGATACGCAGTATTTT. This codes for CASSPDFTSTDTQYF. The complete variable domain, with remaining parts taken from reference TRBV2 and TRBJ2-3, reads EPEVTQTPSHQVTQMGQEVILRCVPISNHLYFYWYRQILGQKVEFLVSFYNNEISEKSEIFDDQFSVERPDGSNFTLKIRSTKLEDSAMYFCASSPDFTSTDTQYFGPGTRLTVL.

This clonotype was seen many times. This chain links TRBV29-1 with TRBJ2-5, with D perhaps matching TRBD1 (6 bases). There are 12 residues in the CDR3. The germline CDR1 and CDR2 sequences are SQVTM and ANQGSEA. Trimming removed 4 bases from V and 2 bases from J, with 8 bases in between. CDR3 DNA sequence: TGCAGCGTTGGGACAGATCAAGAGACCCAGTACTTC. It yields the protein CSVGTDQETQYF.

The chain employs TRBV7-3 and TRBJ2-5; D possibly uses TRBD1 or TRBD2 (5 bases each). The CDR3 consists of 15 residues. The germline V and J ends were trimmed by 4 bases and 11 bases, with 23 bases remaining between them. Germline CDR1 is SGHTA and CDR2 is FQGTGA. CDR3 protein: CASSSSGTKYNEQYF. Written as DNA, the CDR3 is TGTGCCAGCAGCTCATCCGGGACGAAATACAATGAGCAGTACTTC.

J is TRBJ1-2 and V is TRBV3-1; TRBD1 aligns across 7 bases. J gave up 0 bases and V 2 bases, and 9 bases lay outside the gene matches. The CDR3 has 17 residues. In germline, CDR1 is LGHDT, CDR2 YNNKEL (reference sequence). This chain's CDR3 is CASSQNIRTGANYGYTF. The CDR3 nucleotides are TGTGCCAGCAGCCAAAATATACGGACAGGAGCTAACTATGGCTACACCTTC.

CDR3: CASSPPLRTGSKDTQYF. CDR3 nucleotides: TGTGCCAGCTCACCACCCCTCCGGACGGGGTCCAAAGATACGCAGTATTTT. The chain combines TRBV18 with TRBJ2-3, with D perhaps matching TRBD2 (5 bases). Looked up from germline, CDR1 is KGHSH and CDR2 is LQKENI. The CDR3 covers 17 residues. The V end was cut by 0 bases, the J end by 5 bases, with 18 bases between.

This chain links TRBV4-3 with TRBJ2-4; 7 bases align to TRBD1. The J call is uncertain, as TRBJ2-7 better fits the DNA end. The CDR3 totals 14 residues. The germline V gene has CDR1 LGHNA and CDR2 YSLEER. The CDR3 sequence is CASSQDRITYEQYF. The CDR3 DNA is TGCGCCAGCAGCCAGGACAGGATCACCTACGAGCAGTACTTC.

The chain carries TRBV25-1 and TRBJ1-2; D uncertain. V lost 2 bases and J 8 bases, leaving 9 bases between the germline ends. This CDR3 comprises 12 residues. Germline V lookup: CDR1 MGHDK, CDR2 SYGVNS. The CDR3 spells CASSEGLSGYTF. CDR3 coding DNA: TGTGCCAGCAGTGAAGGACTTTCCGGCTACACCTTC.

A word on this clonotype: A read error may account for a junction end that differs from germline. The V call is TRBV2, the J call TRBJ2-1; the match to TRBD2 covers 11 bases. The CDR3 runs 17 residues. The V gene's germline CDR1 is SNHLY and CDR2 FYNNEI. The CDR3 sequence is CASTTSGADRFYNEPYF. The DNA of the CDR3 is TGTGCCAGCACGACTAGCGGGGCGGATCGGTTCTACAATGAGCCGTACTTC.

This clonotype has more than one count but fewer than ten. The V call is TRBV6-4, the J call TRBJ2-3; 9 bases fit TRBD1. The CDR3 covers 15 residues. V lost 6 bases and J lost 4; bases outside the gene matches: 8. The germline V gene has CDR1 MRHNA and CDR2 SNTAGT. The CDR3 region is CASSGTGTGSDTQYF. CDR3 nucleotides: TGTGCCAGCAGCGGGACAGGGACCGGGTCAGATACGCAGTATTTT.

This clonotype was seen more than once but under ten times. The chain couples TRBV5-1 to TRBJ2-7; either TRBD1 or TRBD2 may supply D (5 bases each). Between the trimmed V and J ends, which lost 0 bases and 5 bases, there was a span of 15 bases. The germline V gene has CDR1 SGHRS and CDR2 YFSETQ. This CDR3 spans 15 amino acids. CDR3 bases: TGCGCCAGCAGCTTGGAGGCAGGGACCTTCAACGAGCAGTACTTC. Protein: CASSLEAGTFNEQYF.

This clonotype was found many times. The chain employs TRBV4-1 and TRBJ2-5, with D perhaps matching TRBD2 (6 bases). Between the trimmed V and J ends, which lost 0 bases and 6 bases, there was a span of 14 bases. The CDR3 has 15 amino acids. From germline, CDR1 is MGHRA and CDR2 YSYEKL. In nucleotides, the CDR3 is TGCGCCAGCAGCCAAGATCGTGGGGGGAGGCAGACCCAGTACTTC. Amino acids: CASSQDRGGRQTQYF.

This chain links TRBV4-3 with TRBJ2-7; TRBD2 agrees at 9 bases. CDR1 and CDR2 from the germline V gene are LGHNA and YSLEER. CDR3 length: 16 residues. J was trimmed by 3 bases and V by 3 bases; bases with no gene match: 9. Written as DNA, the CDR3 is TGCGCCAGCAGCCAGGACCTTAGCGGGGGTGGCTACGAGCAGTACTTC. This codes for CASSQDLSGGGYEQYF.

This clonotype has only a few counts. The junction departs from the called germline gene at one end, perhaps through a read error. The V gene is TRBV7-7, the J gene TRBJ2-1; D is perhaps TRBD1 or TRBD2 (6 bases each). This CDR3 is 15 amino acids long. Germline assignment: CDR1 SSHAT and CDR2 FNYEAQ (reference sequence). The CDR3 here is CASSLDGGGLDEQFF. CDR3 DNA sequence: TGTGCTAGCAGCTTAGATGGAGGGGGGCTCGATGAGCAGTTCTTC. The variable domain in full, with the rest retrieved from reference TRBV7-7 and TRBJ2-1, is GAGVSQSPRYKVTKRGQDVTLRCDPISSHATLYWYQQALGQGPEFLTYFNYEAQPDKSGLPSDRFSAERPEGSISTLTIQRTEQRDSAMYRCASSLDGGGLDEQFFGPGTRLTVL.

The CDR3 bases are TGTGCCAGCAGACGTGGACAGGGGGCTAATGAGCAGTTCTTC. This codes for CASRRGQGANEQFF. The V and J genes are TRBV7-9 and TRBJ2-1; 11 bases are a match to TRBD1. CDR1 and CDR2 (germline): SEHNR, FQNEAQ (reference sequence). CDR3 length: 14 amino acids. V lost 6 bases to trimming and J lost 7 bases; unmatched junction nucleotides: 5.

The genes are TRBV2 and TRBJ1-4; 10 bases fit TRBD1. The CDR3 totals 15 residues. Germline V gene lookup returns CDR1 SNHLY and CDR2 FYNNEI. The ends lost 6 bases at V and 2 bases at J; junction bases unmatched: 3. For the CDR3, the DNA is TGTGCCAGCAGGGACAGGGGGGGGACTAATGAAAAACTGTTTTTT. Protein product: CASRDRGGTNEKLFF.

The V gene is TRBV28, the J gene TRBJ1-1; no reliable D call. In germline, CDR1 is MDHEN, CDR2 SYDVKM. The length of the CDR3 is 13 residues. V lost 2 bases and J 2 bases, leaving 6 bases between the germline ends. The CDR3 sequence: CASSLAYNTEAFF. In DNA form, the CDR3 reads TGTGCCAGCAGTTTAGCCTATAACACTGAAGCTTTCTTT.

V and J are TRBV28 and TRBJ2-4; possibly TRBD1 for D (8 bases). Germline values: CDR1 MDHEN, CDR2 SYDVKM. The CDR3 runs to 18 residues. Trimming removed 3 bases at V and 0 bases at J, with 18 bases between. CDR3 DNA sequence: TGTGCCAGCAGTTTTTCCGTACACAGGGGGGGAGCCAAAAACATTCAGTACTTC. Protein product: CASSFSVHRGGAKNIQYF.

The chain links TRBV20-1 to TRBJ2-7; 10 positions agree with TRBD1. Germline lookup yields CDR1 DFQATT and CDR2 SNEGSKA (reference sequence). V dropped 6 bases and J dropped 4; count of bases not matched to a gene: 9. This CDR3 has 14 residues. CDR3 coding DNA: TGCAGTGCACACGGACAGGGGGTTGGTTACGAGCAGTACTTC. Protein sequence: CSAHGQGVGYEQYF.

This chain uses TRBV6-5 with TRBJ2-3; D is perhaps TRBD2 (6 bases). The CDR3 extends over 14 amino acids. V dropped 7 bases and J dropped 6 bases, with 17 bases sitting between them. CDR1 and CDR2 (germline): MNHEY, SVGAGI. CDR3 DNA sequence: TGTGCCAGCAAACCGGGACTGCTCGGGGATACGCAGTATTTT. The encoded protein is CASKPGLLGDTQYF.

This clonotype has a handful of counts. The gene calls are TRBV10-3 and TRBJ1-2; 7 positions match TRBD1. V was pared by 3 bases and J by 1 base, with 5 bases of the junction left unmatched. The CDR3 has 15 amino acids. Germline V lookup: CDR1 ENHRY, CDR2 SYGVKD. The CDR3 sequence: CAISDRTGFNYGYTF. In nucleotides, the CDR3 is TGTGCCATCAGTGACAGGACAGGATTTAACTATGGCTACACCTTC.

This clonotype has a single count. A junction boundary mismatches the germline segment, possibly from a read error. The V and J genes are TRBV14 and TRBJ2-7; no definite D call. CDR3 length equals 13 residues. Germline CDR1 SGHDN, CDR2 FVKESK. The CDR3 sequence is CASRQEPEYEQYF. Here the CDR3 DNA reads TGTGCCAGCAGGCAAGAACCGGAGTACGAGCAGTACTTC.

This clonotype appeared once. Germline and junction disagree at one end, which may indicate a read error. The genes are TRBV12-3 or TRBV12-4 and TRBJ2-3, with D perhaps matching TRBD2 (5 bases). There are 13 residues in the CDR3. The CDR3 is CASSCKRADAQYF. The CDR3 nucleotides read TGTGCCAGCAGTTGTAAGAGGGCAGATGCGCAGTATTTT.

The chain couples TRBV6-5 to TRBJ1-6; no definite D call. The CDR3 totals 12 residues. Germline values: CDR1 MNHEY, CDR2 SVGAGI. Trimming shortened V by 0 bases and J by 10 bases, and 4 bases separated the two germline ends. The CDR3 is CASSYSDSPLHF. The CDR3 DNA reads TGTGCCAGCAGTTACTCAGACTCACCCCTCCACTTT.

V and J are TRBV29-1 and TRBJ2-3; possible D gene TRBD2, 5 bases. The CDR3 has 14 residues. The germline V gene has CDR1 SQVTM and CDR2 ANQGSEA. V was pared by 6 bases and J by 1 base, with 14 bases between. The CDR3 loop reads CSVNSVGRTDTQYF. CDR3 DNA sequence: TGCAGCGTGAATAGCGTCGGCCGCACAGATACGCAGTATTTT.

This chain connects TRBV7-8 to TRBJ2-4; 10 bases align to TRBD1. The J call may be in error: the DNA end matches TRBJ2-7 better. Germline CDR1 and CDR2: SGHVS and FQNEAQ. The CDR3 is 16 residues long. The DNA for the CDR3 is TGTGCCAGCAGCGAGGCCGGGACAGGGGTTATGTACGAGCAGTACTTC. This encodes CASSEAGTGVMYEQYF.

The chain has TRBV5-1 and TRBJ1-1, with D perhaps TRBD1 (6 bases). V was clipped by 3 bases and J by 6 bases, with 18 bases between them. CDR3 length: 15 residues. Germline V gene lookup returns CDR1 SGHRS and CDR2 YFSETQ. CDR3 coding DNA: TGCGCCAGCAGCTGGGATCTACAGGGTGCGGCTGAAGCTTTCTTT. It is translated as CASSWDLQGAAEAFF.

The chain carries TRBV20-1 and TRBJ2-5, with D perhaps TRBD2 (5 bases). CDR1 and CDR2 (germline): DFQATT, SNEGSKA (reference sequence). This CDR3 region has 13 residues. Trimming left V 5 bases short and J 1 base short, with 11 bases between. The CDR3 loop reads CSASLSGQETQYF. The DNA for the CDR3 is TGCAGTGCTTCGCTGAGCGGCCAAGAGACCCAGTACTTC.

The V and J genes are TRBV4-1 and TRBJ2-3; 9 bases fit TRBD2. Trimming took 5 bases from V and 5 from J; bases not matched to a gene: 8. The V gene's germline CDR1 is MGHRA and CDR2 YSYEKL. This CDR3 region has 15 residues. The CDR3 nucleotides are TGCGCCAGCAGCTCAAGGCGGGGGGGCAAAGATACGCAGTATTTT. Its translation: CASSSRRGGKDTQYF.

This clonotype was recorded a few times. The chain couples TRBV12-3 or TRBV12-4 to TRBJ1-1; D gene uncertain. This CDR3 is built from 12 residues. The V and J ends lost 6 bases and 4 bases respectively, with 9 bases between them. The CDR3 reads CASSDLGTEAFF. In nucleotides, the CDR3 is TGTGCCAGCAGCGATCTGGGCACTGAAGCTTTCTTT.